This paragraph reports one T cell receptor (beta chain). Its antigen is currently not known. No clone much larger than this one lies a single base away; base qualities are absent. TCRbeta CDR3 regions were amplified from genomic DNA using the immunoSEQ Assay, a bias-controlled multiplex PCR. The authors' pipeline ran thus. Within the assay, amplification of reference gene primers was used to estimate how many nucleated cells each sample contained. To quantify the absolute abundance of each unique TCRbeta CDR3 rearrangement, sequence reads were collapsed and filtered. Productive Simpson clonality was computed per sample as the square root of Simpson's diversity index over productive rearrangements. TCRdb holds this immuneACCESS table with in-frame rearrangements only. Some clones are missing; in checked studies, unresolved V genes explain under half, and the rest has no known cause. V, J and clone size reflect that table, while D and trimming were determined from the DNA. A total of 200,000 to 300,000 clones appear in this sample, 85% to 90% of them only once. Together, the top ten hold over 5% of the sample.

One collaborating source in Seattle enrolled patients during active infection and followed them longitudinally through the course of disease. The collaborating institutions used their own protocols to collect whole blood in K2EDTA tubes. For TCRbeta analysis, collaborators shipped samples in one of three forms: frozen whole blood, isolated PBMCs, or DNA extracted from either of those sample types. This sample is drawn from a study of blood T cell repertoires in COVID-19 (TCRdb year 2020). With regard to the full study: Samples covering the acute and convalescent phases of COVID-19 were provided by collaborators in the United States, Italy and Spain. The prospective study material was composed of cDNA or gDNA derived from T cells, B-cell-depleted T cells, or PBMCs. Subjects who had been exposed to COVID-19, were actively infected with it, or had recovered from it provided the deeply sampled blood TCRbeta repertoires that made up the dataset. The repertoires were released in a freely available public database meant as a resource for research on the immune response to SARS-CoV-2. The samples were drawn from the first 160 participants of the ongoing ImmuneRACE study and from over a thousand subjects provided by 6 global collaborators. A de-identified subject ID, COVID-19 status, age in years and sex were almost always included in the sample metadata. HLA class I and class II types, where available, came from metadata supplied by the sample provider rather than from assay-based typing.

V is reduced by 4 bases and J by 0 bases, leaving a spacing of 9 bases between them. The CDR3, cysteine through phenylalanine, is 15 amino acids long. Kept here is only the CDR3 DNA, which spans 45 bases and is read in frame from base 1. CDR1 and CDR2, per the germline V gene, are MNHEY and SVGAGI. Findings and caveats that apply to the study as a whole: Clinical and demographic metadata were provided uncurated, with the amount varying by source and participant.

Input material: peripheral blood. The chain links TRBV6-5 with TRBJ1-4, with the D gene too uncertain to name. The receptor was derived from a woman aged 60-70 years with COVID-19, enrolled during active disease. The CDR3 here reads CASSSNSATNEKLFF. The base sequence is TGTGCCAGCAGTTCGAACAGTGCAACTAATGAAAAACTGTTTTTT.